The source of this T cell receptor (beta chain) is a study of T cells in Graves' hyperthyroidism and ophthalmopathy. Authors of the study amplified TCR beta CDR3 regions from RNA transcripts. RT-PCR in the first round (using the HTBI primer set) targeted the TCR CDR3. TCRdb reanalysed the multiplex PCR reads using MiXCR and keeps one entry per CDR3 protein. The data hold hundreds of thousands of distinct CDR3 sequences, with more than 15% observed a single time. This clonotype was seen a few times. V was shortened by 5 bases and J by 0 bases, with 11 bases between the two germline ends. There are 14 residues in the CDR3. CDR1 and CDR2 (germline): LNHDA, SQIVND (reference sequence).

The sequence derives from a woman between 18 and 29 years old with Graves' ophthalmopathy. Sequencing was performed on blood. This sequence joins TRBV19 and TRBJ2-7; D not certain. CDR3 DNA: TGTGCCAGTAGTCCTAAGAGGAGCTCCTACGAGCAGTACTTC. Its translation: CASSPKRSSYEQYF.